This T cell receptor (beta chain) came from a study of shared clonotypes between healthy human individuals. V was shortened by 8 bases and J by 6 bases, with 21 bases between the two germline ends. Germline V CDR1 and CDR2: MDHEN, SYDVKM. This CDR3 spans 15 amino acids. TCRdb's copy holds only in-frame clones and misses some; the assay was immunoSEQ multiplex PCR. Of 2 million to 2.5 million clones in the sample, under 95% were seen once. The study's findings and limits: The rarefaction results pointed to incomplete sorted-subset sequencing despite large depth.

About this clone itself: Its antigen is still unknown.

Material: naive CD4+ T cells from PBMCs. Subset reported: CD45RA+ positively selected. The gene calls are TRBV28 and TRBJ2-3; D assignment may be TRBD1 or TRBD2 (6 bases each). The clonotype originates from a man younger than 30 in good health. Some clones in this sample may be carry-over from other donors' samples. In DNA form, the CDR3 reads TGTGCCAGCCGAACTCCTCGAAGAGGGGGGGATACGCAGTATTTT. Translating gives CASRTPRRGGDTQYF.